A selection of T cell receptor beta chains follows, all from one sample in a study of shared clonotypes between healthy human individuals. TCRdb's table, derived via immunoSEQ multiplex PCR, lists solely in-frame clones and lacks some. This table has roughly 720,000 clones, 90% appearing once. The sample was memory CD8+ T cells from PBMCs. The receptors stem from a man between 18 and 29 years old in good health. Some clones in this sample may be carry-over from other donors' samples. Both conserved end residues are part of each CDR3. The order of the fields is CDR3 DNA, CDR3 protein, D gene, V gene, clone size, J gene. A D gene is named only where the DNA matches it firmly. The size entry is marked missing in some rows and otherwise reads once, few, many or a size class.

CDR3 DNA: TGCGCCAGCAGCCCCGGACTAGCGGGAGGGCCCACAGATACGCAGTATTTT
CDR3 protein: CASSPGLAGGPTDTQYF
D gene: TRBD2
V gene: TRBV4-1
clone size: .
J gene: TRBJ2-3

CDR3 DNA: TGTGCCAGCAGTTTGTACAGGGATGGCTACACCTTC
CDR3 protein: CASSLYRDGYTF
D gene: .
V gene: TRBV28
clone size: .
J gene: TRBJ1-2

CDR3 DNA: TGTGCCAGCAGCCGAGACAGGGGAGCCGAGCAGTACTTC
CDR3 protein: CASSRDRGAEQYF
D gene: TRBD1
V gene: TRBV13
clone size: .
J gene: TRBJ2-7

CDR3 DNA: TGTGCCAGTAGTGATCGGACAGGGTTCACTGAAGCTTTCTTT
CDR3 protein: CASSDRTGFTEAFF
D gene: TRBD1
V gene: TRBV19
clone size: .
J gene: TRBJ1-1

CDR3 DNA: TGTGCCAGCAGCTCCCGGGACTCCCCCTGGGAGCAGTTCTTC
CDR3 protein: CASSSRDSPWEQFF
D gene: .
V gene: TRBV11-3
clone size: .
J gene: TRBJ2-1

CDR3 DNA: TGTGCCAGCAGTTTAACGGGACCAAGCAGGCAGACCCAGTACTTC
CDR3 protein: CASSLTGPSRQTQYF
D gene: .
V gene: TRBV27
clone size: .
J gene: TRBJ2-5

CDR3 DNA: TGCGCCAGCAGCCATCGAGAGAGACTTATCTATGGCTACACCTTC
CDR3 protein: CASSHRERLIYGYTF
D gene: .
V gene: TRBV4-1
clone size: .
J gene: TRBJ1-2

CDR3 DNA: TGTGCCAGTAGTATAGAGTTCACAGATACGCAGTATTTT
CDR3 protein: CASSIEFTDTQYF
D gene: .
V gene: TRBV19
clone size: .
J gene: TRBJ2-3

CDR3 DNA: TGTGCCAGCAGGCGACAGGGGAAATATAAGGGGGAGCTGTTTTTT
CDR3 protein: CASRRQGKYKGELFF
D gene: TRBD1
V gene: TRBV28
clone size: .
J gene: TRBJ2-2

CDR3 DNA: TGTGCCAGTTCGGACAGCCCTCGGGATCAGCCCCAGCATTTT
CDR3 protein: CASSDSPRDQPQHF
D gene: .
V gene: TRBV9
clone size: .
J gene: TRBJ1-5

CDR3 DNA: TGTGCCATCAGATCCACAGATACGCAGTATTTT
CDR3 protein: CAIRSTDTQYF
D gene: .
V gene: TRBV10-3
clone size: once
J gene: TRBJ2-3

CDR3 DNA: TGCGCCAGCTCAGACAGGTCTAATGAAAAACTGTTTTTT
CDR3 protein: CASSDRSNEKLFF
D gene: .
V gene: TRBV4-1
clone size: .
J gene: TRBJ1-4

CDR3 DNA: TGTGCCAGCAGCTTAAACGGCAGGGGACACGAGCAGTACTTC
CDR3 protein: CASSLNGRGHEQYF
D gene: .
V gene: TRBV7-2
clone size: .
J gene: TRBJ2-7

CDR3 DNA: TGTGCCAGCAGCCGATCGCCAGCGGGATCCAGCGAGCAGTACTTC
CDR3 protein: CASSRSPAGSSEQYF
D gene: TRBD2
V gene: TRBV5-4
clone size: .
J gene: TRBJ2-7

CDR3 DNA: TGTGCCAGCAGTTGGATAGCAGGGAATAAATCCTACGAGCAGTACTTC
CDR3 protein: CASSWIAGNKSYEQYF
D gene: .
V gene: TRBV27
clone size: .
J gene: TRBJ2-7

CDR3 DNA: TGTGCCAGCAGTTCCGGGACAGCCTCCTACAATGAGCAGTTCTTC
CDR3 protein: CASSSGTASYNEQFF
D gene: TRBD1
V gene: TRBV4-2
clone size: .
J gene: TRBJ2-1

CDR3 DNA: TGTGCCAGTAGTCCGGGACTAGCGGGAGTGGGAAATGAGCAGTTCTTC
CDR3 protein: CASSPGLAGVGNEQFF
D gene: TRBD2
V gene: TRBV19
clone size: few
J gene: TRBJ2-1

CDR3 DNA: TGTGCCAGCAGCGTAGGCGGCAGCGCGTACGAGCAGTACTTC
CDR3 protein: CASSVGGSAYEQYF
D gene: .
V gene: TRBV9
clone size: .
J gene: TRBJ2-7

CDR3 DNA: TGTGCCAGCACCCTAGGGCTTGGGTCCGAGCAGTACTTC
CDR3 protein: CASTLGLGSEQYF
D gene: .
V gene: TRBV7-2
clone size: .
J gene: TRBJ2-7

CDR3 DNA: TGTGCCAGCAGCGCAACGCCGGGACAGGGGCAGACCCAGTACTTC
CDR3 protein: CASSATPGQGQTQYF
D gene: TRBD1
V gene: TRBV9
clone size: .
J gene: TRBJ2-5

CDR3 DNA: TGTGCCAGCAGCTTTTGGGCAACCTACGAGCAGTACTTC
CDR3 protein: CASSFWATYEQYF
D gene: .
V gene: TRBV5-6
clone size: .
J gene: TRBJ2-7

CDR3 DNA: TGTGCCAGCAGCGATCCCGGGACAGGGAGAGGGGTAAACACTGAAGCTTTCTTT
CDR3 protein: CASSDPGTGRGVNTEAFF
D gene: TRBD1
V gene: TRBV2
clone size: once
J gene: TRBJ1-1

CDR3 DNA: TGTGCCAGCAGCTTAACAGTAAATCCAAATCAGCCCCAGCATTTT
CDR3 protein: CASSLTVNPNQPQHF
D gene: .
V gene: TRBV7-2
clone size: .
J gene: TRBJ1-5

CDR3 DNA: TGTGCCAGCAGCCTCCACACCGGGGAGCTGTTTTTT
CDR3 protein: CASSLHTGELFF
D gene: .
V gene: TRBV9
clone size: .
J gene: TRBJ2-2

CDR3 DNA: TGTGCCAGCAGCCCGTTAGACAGTACCTACGAGCAGTACTTC
CDR3 protein: CASSPLDSTYEQYF
D gene: .
V gene: TRBV9
clone size: .
J gene: TRBJ2-7

CDR3 DNA: TGTGCCAGCAGCTTAGCGGGTGGGCCGGGGCGTTACGAGCAGTACTTC
CDR3 protein: CASSLAGGPGRYEQYF
D gene: .
V gene: TRBV7-8
clone size: once
J gene: TRBJ2-7

CDR3 DNA: TGTGCCAGCAATGACCTGGGACTAAGGAACACCGGGGAGCTGTTTTTT
CDR3 protein: CASNDLGLRNTGELFF
D gene: TRBD2
V gene: TRBV6-1
clone size: .
J gene: TRBJ2-2

CDR3 DNA: TGTGCCAGCAGACCCACTGAGAGCTCTGGAAACACCATATATTTT
CDR3 protein: CASRPTESSGNTIYF
D gene: .
V gene: TRBV6-9
clone size: .
J gene: TRBJ1-3

CDR3 DNA: TGTGCCAGCAGTCCCGAACGCCACACAGATACGCAGTATTTT
CDR3 protein: CASSPERHTDTQYF
D gene: .
V gene: TRBV27
clone size: .
J gene: TRBJ2-3

CDR3 DNA: TGTGCCTGGAATCAGGGGTACGGCTACACCTTC
CDR3 protein: CAWNQGYGYTF
D gene: .
V gene: TRBV30
clone size: .
J gene: TRBJ1-2

CDR3 DNA: TGTGCCAGCAGCCCCAAAATGAGGGCAGATACGCAGTATTTT
CDR3 protein: CASSPKMRADTQYF
D gene: .
V gene: TRBV7-2
clone size: .
J gene: TRBJ2-3

CDR3 DNA: TGTGCCAGCAGCTATACAGGGGGCATGGGCACTGAAGCTTTCTTT
CDR3 protein: CASSYTGGMGTEAFF
D gene: TRBD1
V gene: TRBV14
clone size: few
J gene: TRBJ1-1

CDR3 DNA: TGTGCCAGCAGTTACGAGAGCATCTATAGCAATCAGCCCCAGCATTTT
CDR3 protein: CASSYESIYSNQPQHF
D gene: .
V gene: TRBV6-6
clone size: .
J gene: TRBJ1-5

CDR3 DNA: TGCGCCAGCAGCTTCACCTCTAGCGGGAGCTACGAGCAGTACTTC
CDR3 protein: CASSFTSSGSYEQYF
D gene: TRBD2
V gene: TRBV5-1
clone size: .
J gene: TRBJ2-7